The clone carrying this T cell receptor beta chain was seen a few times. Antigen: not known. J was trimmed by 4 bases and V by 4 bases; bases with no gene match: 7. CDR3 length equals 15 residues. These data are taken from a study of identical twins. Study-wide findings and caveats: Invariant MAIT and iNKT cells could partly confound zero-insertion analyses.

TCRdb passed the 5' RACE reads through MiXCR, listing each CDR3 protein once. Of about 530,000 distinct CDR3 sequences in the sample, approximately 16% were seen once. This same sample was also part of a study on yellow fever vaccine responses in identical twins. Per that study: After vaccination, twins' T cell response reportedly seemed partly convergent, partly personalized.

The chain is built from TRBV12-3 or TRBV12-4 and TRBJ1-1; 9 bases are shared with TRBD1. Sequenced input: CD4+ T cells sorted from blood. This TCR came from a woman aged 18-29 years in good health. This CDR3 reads CASSSGQGIGTEAFF. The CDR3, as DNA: TGTGCCAGCAGTTCCGGACAGGGGATTGGCACTGAAGCTTTCTTT.